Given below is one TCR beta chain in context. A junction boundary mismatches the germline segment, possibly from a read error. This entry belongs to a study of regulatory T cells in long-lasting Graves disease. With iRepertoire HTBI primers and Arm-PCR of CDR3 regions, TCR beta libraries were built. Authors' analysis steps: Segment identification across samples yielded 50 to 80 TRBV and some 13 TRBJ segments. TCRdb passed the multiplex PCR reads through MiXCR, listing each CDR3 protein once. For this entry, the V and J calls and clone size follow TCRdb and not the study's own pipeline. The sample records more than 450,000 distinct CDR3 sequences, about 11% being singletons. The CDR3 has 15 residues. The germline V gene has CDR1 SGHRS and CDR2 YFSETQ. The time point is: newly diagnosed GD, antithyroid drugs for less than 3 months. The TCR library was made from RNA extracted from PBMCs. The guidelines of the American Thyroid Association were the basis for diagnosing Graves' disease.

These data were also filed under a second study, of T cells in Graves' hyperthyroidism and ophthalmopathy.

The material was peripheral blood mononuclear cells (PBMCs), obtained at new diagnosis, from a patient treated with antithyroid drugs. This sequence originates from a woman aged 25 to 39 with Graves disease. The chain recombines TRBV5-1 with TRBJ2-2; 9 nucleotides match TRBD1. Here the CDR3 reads CASSLPGQGTGELFF. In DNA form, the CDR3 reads TGTGCCAGCAGTCTACCGGGACAGGGTACCGGGGAGCTGTTTTTT.